These 19 T cell receptor beta chains originate from one sample sequenced in a study of blood T cell repertoires in COVID-19 (dated by TCRdb to about 2020). Libraries came from the immunoSEQ multiplex PCR assay. This immuneACCESS table, as held by TCRdb, lists in-frame sequences with V and J called but not all clones. Of the missing ones, under half trace to an unresolved V gene in checked studies; the others have no known cause. The sample profile shows 50,000 to 65,000 clones; around 88% of them were found once. The ten largest clones take up under 5.5% of the sample. Sequencing input: peripheral blood. These receptors all stem from a man between 60 and 70 years old with acute or convalescent COVID-19.

The chain links TRBV5-1 to TRBJ2-1; 8 bases match TRBD1. This CDR3 has 14 amino acids. Trimming took 4 bases from V and 10 from J; bases not matched to a gene: 10. CDR1 and CDR2 from the germline V gene are SGHRS and YFSETQ. In DNA, the CDR3 is TGCGCCAGCAGCATTACACCGGACAGGGAGGAGCAGTTCTTC. Its protein product is CASSITPDREEQFF.

The genes are TRBV28 and TRBJ1-2; D gene uncertain. V lost 8 bases, J lost 0 bases, and 4 bases lay in between. CDR1 and CDR2 from the germline V gene are MDHEN and SYDVKM. CDR3 size: 11 residues. CDR3: CASLSNYGYTF. In DNA, the CDR3 is TGTGCCAGCCTCTCTAACTATGGCTACACCTTC.

In this sample, this clone turned up once. The chain is built from TRBV28 and TRBJ2-7, with 8 bases lining up with TRBD1. V was clipped by 6 bases and J by 2 bases; unmatched bases: 6. Looked up from germline, CDR1 is MDHEN and CDR2 is SYDVKM. The CDR3 sequence is 14 residues long. The CDR3 DNA is TGTGCCAGCAGAACAGGGGGACGGACCTACGAGCAGTACTTC. Translated, it gives CASRTGGRTYEQYF. The full variable domain, its missing parts supplied by reference TRBV28 and TRBJ2-7, is DVKVTQSSRYLVKRTGEKVFLECVQDMDHENMFWYRQDPGLGLRLIYFSYDVKMKEKGDIPEGYSVSREKKERFSLILESASTNQTSMYLCASRTGGRTYEQYFGPGTRLTVT.

V usage is TRBV27 and J usage is TRBJ1-6, with a tentative D call TRBD1 (6 bases). Germline CDR1 reads MNHEY; CDR2 reads SMNVEV (reference sequence). With 8 bases removed from V and 6 bases from J, the gap between germline ends came to 17 bases. The CDR3 spans 15 residues. The CDR3 reads CASASGQITNSPLHF. CDR3 DNA sequence: TGTGCCAGCGCGTCCGGACAGATCACTAATTCACCCCTCCACTTT.

This chain uses TRBV18 with TRBJ2-5, with a weak D call TRBD2 (6 bases). The CDR3 extends over 17 amino acids. Germline CDR1 reads KGHSH; CDR2 reads LQKENI. Trimming shortened V by 3 bases and J by 6 bases, and 23 bases separated the two germline ends. CDR3 sequence reads: CASSPQSLTGAPKTQYF. In DNA, the CDR3 is TGTGCCAGCTCACCCCAAAGCTTGACGGGAGCACCGAAGACCCAGTACTTC.

V is TRBV4-2 and J is TRBJ1-4, with TRBD1 matching over 7 bases. This CDR3 is built from 16 residues. In germline, CDR1 is LGHNA, CDR2 YNFKEQ. V shed 4 bases, J shed 0 bases, and the junction held 5 bases outside the gene matches. The CDR3 is CASSRDRFSTNEKLFF. CDR3 nucleotides: TGTGCCAGCAGCCGGGACAGATTTTCAACTAATGAAAAACTGTTTTTT.

V is TRBV4-1 and J is TRBJ1-1; tentatively, D is TRBD1 (6 bases). This CDR3 region has 15 residues. V was pared by 2 bases and J by 1 base, with 11 bases between. The V gene's germline CDR1 is MGHRA and CDR2 YSYEKL. The CDR3 region has the DNA TGCGCCAGCAGCCAACCGGACAGAAAGAACACTGAAGCTTTCTTT. This translates into CASSQPDRKNTEAFF.

This CDR3 is CASSLTGLGEKLFF. The CDR3 nucleotides are TGTGCCAGCAGCTTAACGGGTTTAGGTGAAAAACTGTTTTTT. V usage is TRBV11-2 and J usage is TRBJ1-4; D remains ambiguous. The V end was cut by 2 bases, the J end by 7 bases, with 11 bases between. The germline CDR1 and CDR2 sequences are SGHAT and FQNNGV. The CDR3 spans 14 residues.

The V gene is TRBV24-1, the J gene TRBJ2-5; D not resolved. Trimming cost V 4 bases and J 5 bases, with 13 bases left between them. The V gene's germline CDR1 is KGHDR and CDR2 SFDVKD. This CDR3 has 14 residues. The CDR3 bases are TGTGCCACCAGTGACCTCGGAGCTGGGGAGACCCAGTACTTC. Translating gives CATSDLGAGETQYF.

This sequence joins TRBV5-4 and TRBJ2-3; 7 bases align to TRBD2. V was pared by 1 base and J by 1 base, with 6 bases of the junction left unmatched. Germline V CDR1 and CDR2: SGHNT, YYREEE (reference sequence). The CDR3 is 16 residues long. The CDR3 here is CASSLWRELGTDTQYF. The CDR3 region has the DNA TGTGCCAGCAGCTTGTGGCGGGAGTTAGGCACAGATACGCAGTATTTT.

The chain employs TRBV4-1 and TRBJ2-1; D may be TRBD1 (6 bases). The CDR3 runs to 15 residues. The germline V gene has CDR1 MGHRA and CDR2 YSYEKL. Trimming left V 3 bases short and J 5 bases short, with 14 bases between. CDR3 amino acids: CASSQPGAANNEQFF. CDR3 bases: TGCGCCAGCAGCCAGCCAGGGGCCGCTAACAATGAGCAGTTCTTC.

The V call is TRBV29-1, the J call TRBJ1-4, with D maybe TRBD1 (5 bases). Trimming removed 3 bases at V and 8 bases at J, with 13 bases between. The CDR3 extends over 13 amino acids. Germline V gene sequence: CDR1 SQVTM, CDR2 ANQGSEA. CDR3 DNA sequence: TGCAGCGTTGACGGGGGACGTGGGGAAAAACTGTTTTTT. As protein: CSVDGGRGEKLFF.

This chain connects TRBV5-4 to TRBJ2-1, with TRBD2 identical over 11 bases. Germline loops: CDR1 SGHNT, CDR2 YYREEE (reference sequence). CDR3 length equals 15 residues. The V segment lost 7 bases and the J segment 3 bases; nucleotides outside the gene matches: 6. This CDR3 is CASGGTSGLYNEQFF. CDR3 in DNA: TGTGCCAGCGGTGGGACTAGCGGTCTCTACAATGAGCAGTTCTTC.

The V gene is TRBV2, the J gene TRBJ2-5, with D unresolved. The germline V gene encodes CDR1 SNHLY and CDR2 FYNNEI. The CDR3 totals 12 residues. V was clipped by 2 bases and J by 3 bases, with 4 bases between them. DNA for the CDR3: TGTGCCAGCAGTGAACGGGAAGAGACCCAGTACTTC. As protein: CASSEREETQYF.

The rearrangement uses TRBV28 and TRBJ1-4; D possibly corresponds to TRBD1 (6 bases). Germline values: CDR1 MDHEN, CDR2 SYDVKM. Trimming cost V 2 bases and J 0 bases, with 7 bases left between them. The CDR3 has 15 residues. CDR3 coding DNA: TGTGCCAGCAGTTTAGGGGGCTCAACTAATGAAAAACTGTTTTTT. The encoded protein is CASSLGGSTNEKLFF. Looking up the rest from reference TRBV28 and TRBJ1-4 gives the full variable domain: DVKVTQSSRYLVKRTGEKVFLECVQDMDHENMFWYRQDPGLGLRLIYFSYDVKMKEKGDIPEGYSVSREKKERFSLILESASTNQTSMYLCASSLGGSTNEKLFFGSGTQLSVL.

The rearrangement links TRBV24-1 to TRBJ1-1; 9 bases align to TRBD1. Per germline, CDR1 KGHDR and CDR2 SFDVKD. The V segment lost 4 bases and the J segment 11 bases; nucleotides outside the gene matches: 13. The CDR3 spans 15 residues. The CDR3 loop reads CATSDRTGGREVAFF. The DNA for the CDR3 is TGTGCCACCAGTGACCGCACAGGGGGCCGTGAGGTGGCTTTCTTT.

This clone was recorded once. This sequence joins TRBV5-5 and TRBJ2-2, with a weak D call TRBD2 (6 bases). The germline V and J ends were trimmed by 7 bases and 0 bases, with 16 bases remaining between them. The CDR3 runs to 16 residues. Germline V gives CDR1 SGHKS, CDR2 YYEKEE (reference sequence). The CDR3 sequence: CASLFGIAANTGELFF. The CDR3 DNA reads TGTGCCAGCCTATTCGGAATAGCGGCGAACACCGGGGAGCTGTTTTTT.

The J gene is TRBJ1-1, the V gene TRBV29-1; D is undetermined. Germline values: CDR1 SQVTM, CDR2 ANQGSEA. The CDR3 length is 13 residues. Trimming pared 0 bases from V and 1 base from J, leaving 6 bases between. The CDR3 spells CSVEDAQNTEAFF. CDR3 coding DNA: TGCAGCGTTGAAGACGCGCAGAACACTGAAGCTTTCTTT.

CDR3 in amino acids: CASSAYGKGNTEAFF. The CDR3 DNA reads as TGTGCCAGCAGCGCCTACGGGAAGGGGAACACTGAAGCTTTCTTT. V gene TRBV9 combines with J gene TRBJ1-1; D unresolved. V lost 3 bases to trimming and J lost 1 base, with 13 bases between them. The length of the CDR3 is 15 residues. The germline V gene has CDR1 SGDLS and CDR2 YYNGEE.